These 29 T cell receptor beta chains came from one sample sequenced in a study of CD8+ T cells in alopecia areata. Specified treatment: oral pan-JAK inhibitor, 5-10 mg twice daily. Sequencing used cDNA as its template, made by extracting RNA and reverse transcribing it. Repertoires were generated with immunoSEQ multiplex PCR, while TCRdb's copy carries only in-frame clones and drops some. The sample carries under 150,000 clones, roughly 50% recorded once. This specimen consisted of CD4+ T cells sorted from blood, obtained at week 24, from a patient treated with tofacitinib. The receptors here all came from a human donor with alopecia areata.

The rearrangement uses TRBV5-1 and TRBJ1-4, with D uncertain. Deletions cut 4 bases from V and 0 bases from J, with 7 bases between. The CDR3 is 14 amino acids. CDR1 is SGHRS and CDR2 is YFSETQ in the germline V gene. CDR3 sequence (DNA): TGCGCCAGCAGCCTTACTTCAACTAATGAAAAACTGTTTTTT. This encodes CASSLTSTNEKLFF.

This chain links TRBV4-2 with TRBJ2-3; D is perhaps TRBD2 (7 bases). Trimming pared 4 bases from V and 2 bases from J, leaving 13 bases between. Germline assignment: CDR1 LGHNA and CDR2 YNFKEQ. The CDR3 contains 15 residues. CDR3 coding DNA: TGTGCCAGCAGCCTACACGCGGGGGCCACAGATACGCAGTATTTT. Residues: CASSLHAGATDTQYF.

CDR3 sequence reads: CAFRQKAAKNIQYF. CDR3 nucleotide sequence: TGTGCCTTTAGACAGAAAGCGGCCAAAAACATTCAGTACTTC. The chain joins TRBV30 to TRBJ2-4, with a possible D match to TRBD1 (5 bases). The CDR3 has 14 residues. The germline V gene has CDR1 GTSNPN and CDR2 SVGIG (reference sequence). V was cut by 7 bases and J by 1 base, with 14 bases left in between. Full variable domain (rest looked up from reference TRBV30 and TRBJ2-4): SQTIHQWPATLVQPVGSPLSLECTVEGTSNPNLYWYRQAAGRGLQLLFYSVGIGQISSEVPQNLSASRPQDRQFILSSKKLLLSDSGFYLCAFRQKAAKNIQYFGAGTRLSVL.

The chain uses TRBV6-1 and TRBJ2-5; 8 nucleotides match TRBD2. Per germline, CDR1 MNHNS and CDR2 SASEGT. V lost 6 bases, J lost 5 bases, and 11 bases stayed unmatched. This CDR3 contains 15 residues. CDR3 sequence: CASRIASGGGETQYF. The CDR3 DNA follows: TGTGCCAGCAGAATAGCCAGCGGGGGCGGGGAGACCCAGTACTTC.

The count of this clone is one. The rearrangement uses TRBV7-8 and TRBJ2-2; no definite D call. The CDR3 sequence is 18 residues long. V lost 4 bases to trimming and J lost 7 bases, with 25 bases between them. Germline CDR1 reads SGHVS; CDR2 reads FQNEAQ. CDR3 residues: CASSSIHTRAVWDGELFF. As DNA, the CDR3 is TGTGCCAGCAGCTCGATACACACCCGGGCCGTTTGGGACGGGGAGCTGTTTTTT.

The sample holds a few counts of this clone. The V call is TRBV23-1, the J call TRBJ2-2, with D perhaps given as TRBD1 or TRBD2 (5 bases each). TRBV23-1 is placed among ORFs of uncertain function. CDR3 size: 16 residues. V lost 0 bases and J lost 5, with 13 bases in between. The CDR3 protein is CASSQSVRGGTGELFF. The CDR3 DNA is TGCGCCAGCAGTCAATCAGTCCGGGGCGGAACCGGGGAGCTGTTTTTT.

This chain connects TRBV30 to TRBJ2-1; 10 bases agree with TRBD2. CDR1 is GTSNPN and CDR2 is SVGIG in the germline V gene (reference sequence). There are 14 residues in the CDR3. J was trimmed by 1 base and V by 8 bases; bases with no gene match: 5. The CDR3 nucleotides are TGTGCCAGACAGCGGGGGGGTTCCTACAATGAGCAGTTCTTC. Amino acid sequence: CARQRGGSYNEQFF.

This clone showed up just a few times. J is TRBJ1-1 and V is TRBV5-1; possibly TRBD1 for D (5 bases). V was shortened by 1 base and J by 4 bases, with 11 bases between the two germline ends. The V gene's germline CDR1 is SGHRS and CDR2 YFSETQ. The CDR3 contains 14 residues. The CDR3 sequence is CASSLSRGSTEAFF. CDR3 nucleotide sequence: TGCGCCAGCAGCTTGTCACGGGGGTCCACTGAAGCTTTCTTT.

The V and J genes are TRBV2 and TRBJ1-5, with 8 bases fitting TRBD1. CDR1 and CDR2 from the germline V gene are SNHLY and FYNNEI. This CDR3 comprises 15 residues. After removal of 3 bases from V and 4 bases from J, the junction contained 5 bases not matched to a gene. The chain's CDR3 is CASSDERTGNQPQHF. Written as DNA, the CDR3 is TGTGCCAGCAGTGATGAAAGGACAGGGAATCAGCCCCAGCATTTT.

This clone was seen more than once but under ten times. CDR3 amino acids: CASGFGTAGANVLTF. The CDR3 region has the DNA TGTGCCAGCGGATTCGGGACAGCTGGGGCCAACGTCCTGACTTTC. The chain employs TRBV27 and TRBJ2-6, with 7 bases aligning to TRBD1. The junction had 6 bases not matched to a gene; V was cut back by 8 bases and J by 2 bases. The CDR3 is 15 residues long. Germline V gene data show CDR1 as MNHEY and CDR2 as SMNVEV (reference sequence).

The V call is TRBV6-1, the J call TRBJ1-5; D is unresolved. CDR3 length: 16 residues. The germline gives CDR1 MNHNS, CDR2 SASEGT. V gave up 3 bases and J gave up 3 bases, with 15 bases separating them. The CDR3 DNA reads TGTGCCAGCAGTGACCCTGACGATAAAGTCAATCAGCCCCAGCATTTT. It specifies CASSDPDDKVNQPQHF.

The chain is built from TRBV29-1 and TRBJ1-2, with no clear D. Germline V lookup: CDR1 SQVTM, CDR2 ANQGSEA. The V and J ends lost 4 bases and 9 bases respectively, with 15 bases between them. CDR3 length equals 12 residues. CDR3 region: CSVGPFLVCYTF. CDR3 nucleotide sequence: TGCAGCGTTGGGCCGTTCCTAGTATGCTACACCTTC.

V is TRBV7-2 and J is TRBJ2-7; the match to TRBD1 covers 10 bases. J was trimmed by 3 bases and V by 4 bases; bases with no gene match: 6. Germline assignment: CDR1 SGHTA and CDR2 FQGNSA. This CDR3 has 15 amino acids. The CDR3 reads CASSYGQGGFYEQYF. The CDR3 DNA is TGTGCCAGCAGCTACGGACAGGGGGGGTTCTACGAGCAGTACTTC.

J is TRBJ2-4 and V is TRBV7-8; the match to TRBD2 covers 8 bases. In germline, CDR1 is SGHVS, CDR2 FQNEAQ. CDR3 length: 18 residues. V was clipped by 4 bases and J by 0 bases; unmatched bases: 11. The DNA for the CDR3 is TGTGCCAGCAGCTCCTTGGCGGCGGGGGGCCTAGCCAAAAACATTCAGTACTTC. Its protein is CASSSLAAGGLAKNIQYF.

V and J are TRBV28 and TRBJ2-7, with 7 positions matching TRBD1. The germline V gene encodes CDR1 MDHEN and CDR2 SYDVKM. The CDR3 extends over 14 amino acids. With V trimmed by 6 bases and J by 0 bases, 5 bases remained unmatched. The CDR3 DNA follows: TGTGCCAGCAGGACAGGGAGAAGCTCCTACGAGCAGTACTTC. It yields the protein CASRTGRSSYEQYF. Supplemented by reference TRBV28 and TRBJ2-7, the full variable domain reads DVKVTQSSRYLVKRTGEKVFLECVQDMDHENMFWYRQDPGLGLRLIYFSYDVKMKEKGDIPEGYSVSREKKERFSLILESASTNQTSMYLCASRTGRSSYEQYFGPGTRLTVT.

V usage is TRBV5-1 and J usage is TRBJ2-5; D call uncertain. The CDR3 has 14 residues. The V and J ends lost 0 bases and 4 bases respectively, with 10 bases between them. Germline V gene data show CDR1 as SGHRS and CDR2 as YFSETQ. CDR3 DNA: TGCGCCAGCAGCTTGGCTTCCCCTGGAGAGACCCAGTACTTC. It is translated as CASSLASPGETQYF.

This clone was seen a single time. The chain joins TRBV5-1 to TRBJ1-1, with TRBD1 as a possible D gene (6 bases). The ends were cut back, 4 bases at V and 0 bases at J, with 10 bases in the middle. This CDR3 has 14 residues. Germline V gives CDR1 SGHRS, CDR2 YFSETQ. The DNA of the CDR3 is TGCGCCAGCAGCGACCACAGGGTGAACACTGAAGCTTTCTTT. This gives the protein CASSDHRVNTEAFF.

This clone was recorded a few times. The rearrangement joins TRBV30 to TRBJ1-6, with a tentative D call TRBD1 (6 bases). This CDR3 has 16 residues. The germline V gene has CDR1 GTSNPN and CDR2 SVGIG (reference sequence). V was cut by 3 bases and J by 0 bases, with 12 bases left in between. The CDR3 DNA is TGTGCCTGGAGAGACACAGGGAGCTCCTATAATTCACCCCTCCACTTT. Translated: CAWRDTGSSYNSPLHF. The whole variable domain, remainder taken from reference TRBV30 and TRBJ1-6, is SQTIHQWPATLVQPVGSPLSLECTVEGTSNPNLYWYRQAAGRGLQLLFYSVGIGQISSEVPQNLSASRPQDRQFILSSKKLLLSDSGFYLCAWRDTGSSYNSPLHFGNGTRLTVT.

This rearrangement joins TRBV30 to TRBJ2-4; a possible D gene is TRBD2 (6 bases). In germline, CDR1 is GTSNPN, CDR2 SVGIG (reference sequence). V lost 3 bases and J 6 bases, leaving 12 bases between the germline ends. This CDR3 spans 13 amino acids. The CDR3 sequence is CAWSAGGRNIQYF. CDR3 sequence (DNA): TGTGCCTGGAGCGCAGGAGGGAGAAACATTCAGTACTTC.

The rearrangement uses TRBV29-1 and TRBJ2-7; D perhaps matches TRBD1 (6 bases). V shed 6 bases and J shed 2 bases, with 17 bases lying between them. Germline V lookup: CDR1 SQVTM, CDR2 ANQGSEA. This CDR3 has 14 residues. CDR3 sequence reads: CSVTTGIWTYEQYF. The CDR3 nucleotides are TGCAGCGTCACAACAGGGATCTGGACCTACGAGCAGTACTTC.

There are a few counts of this clone. The rearrangement uses TRBV4-3 and TRBJ1-6, with a weak D call TRBD1 (6 bases). With 1 base removed from V and 0 bases from J, the gap between germline ends came to 7 bases. The CDR3 extends over 16 amino acids. Germline V lookup: CDR1 LGHNA, CDR2 YSLEER. The CDR3 DNA reads TGCGCCAGCAGCCAAGGGGGGCTCTCCTATAATTCACCCCTCCACTTT. Its protein product is CASSQGGLSYNSPLHF.

The V call is TRBV30, the J call TRBJ1-5, with D possibly being TRBD1 (6 bases). Trimming took 5 bases from V and 5 from J, leaving 13 bases between them. The length of the CDR3 is 13 residues. The germline gives CDR1 GTSNPN, CDR2 SVGIG (reference sequence). The CDR3 nucleotides read TGTGCCTGGTCGACAGGACTACATCAGCCCCAGCATTTT. Amino acids: CAWSTGLHQPQHF.

This clone was seen more than once but under ten times. The chain recombines TRBV5-1 with TRBJ2-5; D tentatively fits TRBD1 or TRBD2 (6 bases each). The V end lost 4 bases, the J end lost 9 bases, and 19 bases lay between the germline ends. Germline V gene sequence: CDR1 SGHRS, CDR2 YFSETQ. The CDR3 runs 14 residues. CDR3 residues: CASSPLNGGWAQYF. CDR3 coding DNA: TGCGCCAGCAGCCCGCTAAACGGGGGCTGGGCCCAGTACTTC.

The J gene is TRBJ1-5, the V gene TRBV2; weak D call: TRBD1 (5 bases). Looked up from germline, CDR1 is SNHLY and CDR2 is FYNNEI. This CDR3 has 14 residues. The V and J ends lost 3 bases and 3 bases respectively, with 9 bases between them. The CDR3 bases are TGTGCCAGCAGTGAGCAGGGTTACAATCAGCCCCAGCATTTT. It encodes CASSEQGYNQPQHF.

This clone appeared a few times. This rearrangement joins TRBV30 to TRBJ2-5; 8 nucleotides agree with TRBD1. V gave up 4 bases and J gave up 5 bases; unmatched junction bases: 6. The CDR3 runs to 13 residues. Germline V gives CDR1 GTSNPN, CDR2 SVGIG (reference sequence). CDR3 sequence reads: CAWTQGAGETQYF. DNA for the CDR3: TGTGCCTGGACCCAGGGGGCCGGGGAGACCCAGTACTTC.

The sample holds one count of this clone. The CDR3: CATSRDGGGRIETQYF. The CDR3 nucleotides read TGTGCCACCAGCAGAGACGGGGGGGGCCGGATAGAGACCCAGTACTTC. The chain links TRBV15 to TRBJ2-5, with 8 bases aligning to TRBD2. The CDR3 consists of 16 residues. V was pared by 0 bases and J by 4 bases, with 7 bases of the junction left unmatched. Germline assignment: CDR1 LNHNV and CDR2 YYDKDF (reference sequence).

The gene calls are TRBV2 and TRBJ1-2; 8 bases line up with TRBD1. Trimming cost V 6 bases and J 8 bases; bases outside gene matches: 14. The CDR3 sequence is 15 residues long. In germline, CDR1 is SNHLY, CDR2 FYNNEI. The CDR3 region is CASRLYQDREGGYTF. DNA of the CDR3: TGTGCCAGCAGACTCTATCAGGACAGGGAAGGAGGCTACACCTTC.

This clone was seen a handful of times. The rearrangement joins TRBV19 to TRBJ1-1; no firm D call. Germline CDR1 reads LNHDA; CDR2 reads SQIVND (reference sequence). The CDR3 extends over 14 amino acids. Trimming removed 5 bases from V and 3 bases from J, with 13 bases in between. As DNA, the CDR3 is TGTGCCAGTAGTTCCCCGCGCGACGACACTGAAGCTTTCTTT. Residues: CASSSPRDDTEAFF.

This clone occurred once. The chain recombines TRBV7-8 with TRBJ2-1; D remains ambiguous. The CDR3 has 15 amino acids. The germline CDR1 and CDR2 sequences are SGHVS and FQNEAQ. Trimming pared 2 bases from V and 0 bases from J, leaving 8 bases between. The CDR3 DNA reads TGTGCCAGCAGCTTAAGGGATGGCTCCTACAATGAGCAGTTCTTC. Translated: CASSLRDGSYNEQFF. Drawing the rest from reference TRBV7-8 and TRBJ2-1, the complete variable domain is GAGVSQSPRYKVAKRGQDVALRCDPISGHVSLFWYQQALGQGPEFLTYFQNEAQLDKSGLPSDRFFAERPEGSVSTLKIQRTQQEDSAVYLCASSLRDGSYNEQFFGPGTRLTVL.